Listed below are T cell receptor beta chains from one sample, sequenced in a study of T-cell memory formation after mild COVID-19. TCRdb ran MiXCR on the 5' RACE reads and lists one entry per CDR3 protein. The repertoire has under 200,000 distinct CDR3 sequences, roughly 13% of them found once; the top ten carry approximately 3.3%. The sequenced sample consisted of PBMCs or a T cell subset sorted from them (not recorded which). Receptor source: a man aged 18 to 29 who had mild COVID-19 (a few samples of this study predate the infection). Cell type and time point are not known. CDR3s include the opening cysteine and the closing phenylalanine or tryptophan. D genes are given only for firm matches. Expanded clones are given a class, and other clones once, few, many or no size at all.

>NA|few|TRBV5-1|TRBJ2-5
TGCGCCAGCAGCTTGGTGGACCTGGGGATAGGACGGGAGACCCAGTACTTC
CASSLVDLGIGRETQYF
>TRBD2|NA|TRBV20-1|TRBJ2-7
TGCAGTGCAACAGACCGCGGGGGGGATTCCTACGAGCAGTACTTC
CSATDRGGDSYEQYF
>TRBD1|NA|TRBV20-1|TRBJ1-3
TGCAGTGCTAGAGACCCTCTGGGGACAGGGGGCGGAAACACCATATATTTT
CSARDPLGTGGGNTIYF
>NA|NA|TRBV29-1|TRBJ1-1
TGCAGCGTTGATCCAGAGATGAACACTGAAGCTTTCTTT
CSVDPEMNTEAFF
>TRBD1|NA|TRBV6-6|TRBJ1-1
TGTGCCAGCGGGGACAGAAATATGAACACTGAAGCTTTCTTT
CASGDRNMNTEAFF
>NA|few|TRBV11-2|TRBJ2-4
TGTGCCAGCAGTTATAGAAGAGACGCAAATGGGGACATTCAGTACTTC
CASSYRRDANGDIQYF
>NA|few|TRBV5-6|TRBJ1-1
TGTGCCAGCAACAAAGGGGCAGTCTGGGGCACTGAAGCTTTCTTT
CASNKGAVWGTEAFF
>NA|few|TRBV24-1|TRBJ2-1
TGTGCCACCAGGGACAGTTCCTACAATGAGCAGTTCTTC
CATRDSSYNEQFF
>TRBD1|NA|TRBV29-1|TRBJ2-2
TGCAGCGTTTCCCGGGACAGGGCATCGGGGGAGCTGTTTTTT
CSVSRDRASGELFF
>NA|few|TRBV20-1|TRBJ2-3
TGCAGTGGTGGTAGCGGTGTTACCACAGATACGCAGTATTTT
CSGGSGVTTDTQYF
>NA|NA|TRBV29-1|TRBJ1-1
TGCAGCGTTTCGCTGGTTCCCACTGAAGCTTTCTTT
CSVSLVPTEAFF
>NA|NA|TRBV20-1|TRBJ2-3
TGCAGTGCTAGCCAGAGGGGGGCCGGTAGCACAGATACGCAGTATTTT
CSASQRGAGSTDTQYF
>TRBD2|medium-sized|TRBV20-1|TRBJ2-1
TGCAGTGCTAGAGATCCCAGAGCGGGGGCCCACAATGAGCAGTTCTTC
CSARDPRAGAHNEQFF
>NA|few|TRBV5-1|TRBJ2-1
TGCGCCAGCAGCTACCTACCTCGAGGGTCGACTTCCAATGAGCAGTTCTTC
CASSYLPRGSTSNEQFF
>NA|NA|TRBV7-2|TRBJ1-2
TGTGCCAGCAGCTTAGGAGGGCAGCAAAACTATGGCTACACCTTC
CASSLGGQQNYGYTF
>TRBD1|few|TRBV12-3/TRBV12-4|TRBJ1-1
TGTGCCAGCAGAAAACAGGGGTCTGAAGCTTTCTTT
CASRKQGSEAFF
>TRBD2|NA|TRBV19|TRBJ2-5
TGTGCCAGTAAGGGTCGCGGGGGGTTCCAAGAGACCCAGTACTTC
CASKGRGGFQETQYF
>NA|NA|TRBV7-6|TRBJ2-3
TGTGCCAGCAGCCCTTGGGAGTCGGATACGCAGTATTTT
CASSPWESDTQYF
>NA|NA|TRBV19|TRBJ2-2
TGTGCCAGTAGTATTTCCGACAGGACCGGGGAGCTGTTTTTT
CASSISDRTGELFF
>NA|NA|TRBV2|TRBJ2-1
TGTGCCAGCCTGCTAGATTACGATGAGCAGTTCTTC
CASLLDYDEQFF
>NA|many|TRBV9|TRBJ2-3
TGTGCCAGCAGCGTAGAACAGGGAGAAGATACGCAGTATTTT
CASSVEQGEDTQYF
>TRBD1|few|TRBV7-2|TRBJ2-3
TGTGCCAGCAGCTTAGAGCACAGGGGGAGCACAGATACGCAGTATTTT
CASSLEHRGSTDTQYF
>NA|few|TRBV20-1|TRBJ2-5
TGCAGTGCTAGAGAGGCGGGGGCCCAAGAGACCCAGTACTTC
CSAREAGAQETQYF
>NA|NA|TRBV5-1|TRBJ2-1
TGCGCCAGCAGCTTGTCTCACTCAGGCAATGAGCAGTTCTTC
CASSLSHSGNEQFF
>NA|NA|TRBV11-2|TRBJ1-1
TGTGCCAGCAGCGCCTCGGTAGGGACTGAAGCTTTCTTT
CASSASVGTEAFF
>NA|many|TRBV7-9|TRBJ1-6
TGTGCCAGCAGTCCGGGTTATAATTCACCCCTCCACTTT
CASSPGYNSPLHF
>NA|few|TRBV12-3/TRBV12-4|TRBJ2-5
TGTGCCAGCAGTTTACCGGGACTGATGCAAGAGATCTTGGACTTC
CASSLPGLMQEILDF
>NA|NA|TRBV18|TRBJ1-5
TGTGCCAGCTCACCCATGGGGGTTGATCAGCCCCAGCATTTT
CASSPMGVDQPQHF